The 8 T cell receptor beta chains below were found in one sample sequenced in a study of tumor-infiltrating lymphocytes in primary liver carcinoma. In addition to blood RNA drawn from unsorted whole blood, germline DNA was extracted. The template, 500 ng total RNA, yielded TCR beta cDNA made with a constant-region primer. Nested multiplex PCR, run for three rounds with slightly modified ARM-PCR, yielded TCR beta libraries. Use of TRBV1-TRBV30 forward primers with a C-beta reverse primer characterized the first two PCR rounds, which lasted about 10 cycles each. TCRdb re-analysed the multiplex PCR reads in MiXCR, keeping a single row per CDR3 protein. The table has 190,000 or so distinct CDR3 sequences, around three fifths seen once. Specimen: peripheral blood. The receptor set was obtained from a woman aged 60-75 years with primary liver carcinoma and hepatitis B virus infection.

The rearrangement joins TRBV4-2 to TRBJ1-2; maybe TRBD1 (5 bases). The CDR3 consists of 14 residues. V was trimmed by 4 bases and J by 4 bases, leaving 13 bases between them. Germline V gene data show CDR1 as LGHNA and CDR2 as YNFKEQ. The CDR3 reads CASSPGGGSYGYTF. Written as DNA, the CDR3 is TGTGCCAGCAGCCCGGGGGGGGGTAGCTATGGCTACACCTTC.

This clonotype occurred a few times. The J gene is TRBJ1-2, the V gene TRBV28; no firm D call. V dropped 7 bases and J dropped 4 bases, with 7 bases sitting between them. The length of the CDR3 is 11 residues. Looked up from germline, CDR1 is MDHEN and CDR2 is SYDVKM. The CDR3 spells CASMSSYGYTF. The CDR3 DNA reads TGTGCCAGCATGTCTTCCTATGGCTACACCTTC.

This clonotype was recorded once. A junction boundary mismatches the germline segment, possibly from a read error. The chain recombines TRBV29-1 with TRBJ2-2; TRBD1 agrees at 9 bases. The V gene's germline CDR1 is SQVTM and CDR2 ANQGSEA. There are 13 residues in the CDR3. DNA of the CDR3: TGCAGTGTTGTAACAGGGGGCACCGGGGGGCTGTTTTTT. Protein product: CSVVTGGTGGLFF.

The CDR3 DNA follows: TGTGCCAGCTCTAGCGGGAGGGTGGGGAATGAGCAGTTCTTC. This sequence encodes CASSSGRVGNEQFF. The rearrangement joins TRBV6-2 or TRBV6-3 to TRBJ2-1; the match to TRBD2 covers 12 bases. Germline trimming cut 8 bases from V and 7 bases from J; bases unmatched to any gene: 6. CDR3 length equals 14 residues. Germline CDR1 is MNHEY and CDR2 is SVGEGT.

In this sample, this clonotype turned up many times. The CDR3 sequence: CASSYVATSSYNEQFF. The CDR3 bases are TGTGCCAGCAGTTACGTAGCGACAAGCTCCTACAATGAGCAGTTCTTC. The chain is built from TRBV6-5 and TRBJ2-1, with D possibly being TRBD2 (5 bases). V lost 2 bases and J lost 0, with 11 bases in between. Germline V gene data show CDR1 as MNHEY and CDR2 as SVGAGI. This CDR3 is built from 16 residues.

This clonotype was found many times. This rearrangement joins TRBV6-1 to TRBJ2-5; D unclear. The germline V and J ends were trimmed by 10 bases and 0 bases, with 12 bases remaining between them. The CDR3 contains 13 residues. CDR1 is MNHNS and CDR2 is SASEGT in the germline V gene. The CDR3 nucleotides are TGTGCCACCCTCGCACAGCACCAAGAGACCCAGTACTTC. Amino acids: CATLAQHQETQYF.

For this clonotype: Being one base from a much bigger clone, this may be a read error. The chain joins TRBV10-3 to TRBJ2-1; 8 bases agree with TRBD2. The CDR3 consists of 18 residues. The germline V gene encodes CDR1 ENHRY and CDR2 SYGVKD. CDR3 coding DNA: TGTGACATCAGTGATACTCTCGGACTAGCCGGAGCCTCCAATGAGCAGTTCTTC. As protein: CDISDTLGLAGASNEQFF.

The chain has TRBV11-2 and TRBJ1-2, with a possible D match to TRBD1 (5 bases). CDR1 SGHAT and CDR2 FQNNGV come from the germline V gene. The germline V and J ends were trimmed by 5 bases and 8 bases, with 27 bases remaining between them. This CDR3 has 17 residues. This CDR3 is CASSSPGTLGFLEGYTF. The CDR3 DNA is TGTGCCAGCAGCAGTCCCGGGACTCTAGGTTTTTTGGAGGGCTACACCTTC.